These 16 T cell receptor beta chains came from one sample sequenced in a study of cytomegalovirus exposure and HLA in healthy donors. Primers for the PCR totalled 60 Vbeta and 13 Jbeta. Clones were read by immunoSEQ multiplex PCR, and TCRdb kept only the in-frame ones, dropping some. The table includes approximately 160,000 clones, roughly four fifths detected once. The specimen was PBMCs. The receptors originated from a young woman in good health and CMV-seronegative.

The V call is TRBV27, the J call TRBJ2-3; 9 bases match TRBD2. The CDR3 has 16 residues. Trimming removed 3 bases from V and 2 bases from J; junction bases left unmatched: 6. CDR1 and CDR2 (germline): MNHEY, SMNVEV (reference sequence). DNA for the CDR3: TGTGCCAGCAGTTTGGGGTCTAGCGGGGCCACAGATACGCAGTATTTT. Translated, it gives CASSLGSSGATDTQYF.

Comment on this clone: A junction end diverges from the germline sequence, so it may reflect a read error. The J gene is TRBJ2-1, the V gene TRBV7-9; possibly TRBD1 for D (6 bases). CDR3 size: 14 residues. In germline, CDR1 is SEHNR, CDR2 FQNEAQ (reference sequence). The CDR3 sequence is CSSSPTPGQREQFF. Here the CDR3 DNA reads TGTTCCAGCAGCCCGACACCGGGACAACGGGAGCAGTTCTTC.

This clone has only a few counts. The chain links TRBV7-9 to TRBJ2-3; 10 nucleotides agree with TRBD2. Looked up from germline, CDR1 is SEHNR and CDR2 is FQNEAQ (reference sequence). With 4 bases clipped from V and 1 base from J, the junction kept 5 bases outside the gene matches. CDR3 length equals 16 residues. The CDR3 nucleotides read TGTGCCAGCAGCTCCGGGACTAGCGTGGGCACAGATACGCAGTATTTT. Protein sequence: CASSSGTSVGTDTQYF. The whole variable domain, filled in from reference TRBV7-9 and TRBJ2-3, reads DTGVSQNPRHKITKRGQNVTFRCDPISEHNRLYWYRQTLGQGPEFLTYFQNEAQLEKSRLLSDRFSAERPKGSFSTLEIQRTEQGDSAMYLCASSSGTSVGTDTQYFGPGTRLTVL.

This clone was observed a handful of times. J is TRBJ2-1 and V is TRBV7-8; 11 bases fit TRBD2. V lost 9 bases and J lost 3; bases outside the gene matches: 4. The CDR3 has 14 residues. Germline V gene data show CDR1 as SGHVS and CDR2 as FQNEAQ. CDR3 in DNA: TGTGCCAGTACGGGACTAGCGGTCTACAATGAGCAGTTCTTC. Translation gives CASTGLAVYNEQFF. The whole variable domain, filled in from reference TRBV7-8 and TRBJ2-1, reads GAGVSQSPRYKVAKRGQDVALRCDPISGHVSLFWYQQALGQGPEFLTYFQNEAQLDKSGLPSDRFFAERPEGSVSTLKIQRTQQEDSAVYLCASTGLAVYNEQFFGPGTRLTVL.

V and J are TRBV7-2 and TRBJ2-7; TRBD1 matches 7 bases. CDR3 length: 13 residues. Germline V lookup: CDR1 SGHTA, CDR2 FQGNSA. J gave up 3 bases and V 5 bases, and 4 bases lay outside the gene matches. The CDR3 nucleotides are TGTGCCAGCAGCACAGGGACAGTCTACGAGCAGTACTTC. Its translation is CASSTGTVYEQYF. The full variable domain, with the rest looked up from reference TRBV7-2 and TRBJ2-7, is GAGVSQSPSNKVTEKGKDVELRCDPISGHTALYWYRQSLGQGLEFLIYFQGNSAPDKSGLPSDRFSAERTGGSVSTLTIQRTQQEDSAVYLCASSTGTVYEQYFGPGTRLTVT.

The chain employs TRBV4-1 and TRBJ2-5, with D maybe TRBD1 (6 bases). The germline V gene encodes CDR1 MGHRA and CDR2 YSYEKL. The CDR3 loop spans 14 amino acids. Trimming pared 0 bases from V and 12 bases from J, leaving 17 bases between. The CDR3 loop is CASSQDTLAGEKYF. CDR3 sequence (DNA): TGCGCCAGCAGCCAAGATACCCTAGCAGGGGAGAAGTACTTC.

This sequence joins TRBV19 and TRBJ1-5, with D possibly TRBD1 on 5 matching bases. Per the germline V gene, CDR1 is LNHDA and CDR2 is SQIVND (reference sequence). This CDR3 is 14 amino acids long. The germline V and J ends were trimmed by 0 bases and 6 bases, with 9 bases remaining between them. The CDR3 bases are TGTGCCAGTAGTATAGAAGGGGTGGGTCAGCCCCAGCATTTT. Protein product: CASSIEGVGQPQHF.

The chain joins TRBV6-8 to TRBJ1-5; D perhaps matches TRBD1 (6 bases). The CDR3 has 15 residues. Germline assignment: CDR1 MNHGY and CDR2 SAAAGT. V shed 2 bases and J shed 4 bases, with 12 bases lying between them. CDR3 coding DNA: TGTGCCAGCAGTTACCGAAGGGGGGGGAATCAGCCCCAGCATTTT. Amino acid sequence: CASSYRRGGNQPQHF.

Comments on this clone: The sample has other DNA sequences that encode this CDR3 too. The chain recombines TRBV19 with TRBJ1-2; 8 bases match TRBD1. J was trimmed by 8 bases and V by 6 bases; bases with no gene match: 8. CDR3 length: 13 amino acids. Germline assignment: CDR1 LNHDA and CDR2 SQIVND (reference sequence). CDR3 sequence reads: CASSGQGSEGYTF. DNA of the CDR3: TGTGCCAGTAGCGGACAGGGATCGGAGGGCTACACCTTC. Supplemented by reference TRBV19 and TRBJ1-2, the full variable domain reads DGGITQSPKYLFRKEGQNVTLSCEQNLNHDAMYWYRQDPGQGLRLIYYSQIVNDFQKGDIAEGYSVSREKKESFPLTVTSAQKNPTAFYLCASSGQGSEGYTFGSGTRLTVV.

The rearrangement joins TRBV9 to TRBJ2-2; D remains ambiguous. CDR3 length equals 15 residues. V shed 0 bases and J shed 2 bases, with 8 bases lying between them. Germline V gene data show CDR1 as SGDLS and CDR2 as YYNGEE. In DNA form, the CDR3 reads TGTGCCAGCAGCGTAGGAGGCCGAAACACCGGGGAGCTGTTTTTT. This encodes CASSVGGRNTGELFF. The entire variable domain, with the rest obtained from reference TRBV9 and TRBJ2-2, is as follows: DSGVTQTPKHLITATGQRVTLRCSPRSGDLSVYWYQQSLDQGLQFLIQYYNGEERAKGNILERFSAQQFPDLHSELNLSSLELGDSALYFCASSVGGRNTGELFFGEGSRLTVL.

This chain uses TRBV19 with TRBJ1-1, with D possibly TRBD1 on 5 matching bases. V was cut by 7 bases and J by 0 bases, with 15 bases left in between. The V gene's germline CDR1 is LNHDA and CDR2 SQIVND (reference sequence). The CDR3 is made up of 15 amino acids. The CDR3 protein is CASTSGGVLNTEAFF. The CDR3 nucleotides are TGTGCCAGTACCAGCGGGGGGGTATTGAACACTGAAGCTTTCTTT.

The chain has TRBV25-1 and TRBJ2-5; 8 bases map to TRBD1. CDR1 MGHDK and CDR2 SYGVNS come from the germline V gene. This CDR3 is built from 13 residues. V was pared by 4 bases and J by 5 bases, with 3 bases of the junction left unmatched. The CDR3 coding sequence is TGTGCCAGCAGTGGACAGGGGCTGGAGACCCAGTACTTC. It codes for CASSGQGLETQYF.

A word on this clone: One junction end does not reproduce the germline sequence, and a read error may be involved. Other DNA sequences in the same sample also yield this CDR3. V gene TRBV12-5 combines with J gene TRBJ2-5, with TRBD2 identical over 14 bases. The germline CDR1 and CDR2 sequences are LGHNT and FRNRAP. The CDR3 extends over 18 amino acids. The CDR3 DNA follows: TGTGCTAGCGGTTTGGCATCGGGACTAGCGGGAGAACAAGAGACCCAGTACTTC. Its protein product is CASGLASGLAGEQETQYF.

The rearrangement joins TRBV7-2 to TRBJ2-3; 8 bases match TRBD2. The CDR3 is 16 residues long. Trimming removed 6 bases from V and 0 bases from J; junction bases left unmatched: 8. CDR1 is SGHTA and CDR2 is FQGNSA in the germline V gene. The CDR3 loop reads CASRAGTRFSTDTQYF. The CDR3 nucleotides read TGTGCCAGCAGGGCCGGGACTAGATTTAGCACAGATACGCAGTATTTT.

The rearrangement joins TRBV18 to TRBJ1-5; 7 bases agree with TRBD1. The J segment lost 0 bases and the V segment lost 2 bases, leaving 1 base of the junction unmatched. There are 15 residues in the CDR3. Germline lookup yields CDR1 KGHSH and CDR2 LQKENI. CDR3 nucleotides: TGTGCCAGCTCACCAGGGACAGTTAGCAATCAGCCCCAGCATTTT. This translates into CASSPGTVSNQPQHF.

The chain carries TRBV2 and TRBJ2-1; D is perhaps TRBD1 (6 bases). This CDR3 comprises 15 residues. Trimming took 3 bases from V and 6 from J, leaving 15 bases between them. Per the germline V gene, CDR1 is SNHLY and CDR2 is FYNNEI. CDR3 region: CASSDGMAGVNEQFF. For the CDR3, the DNA is TGTGCCAGCAGTGACGGTATGGCAGGGGTCAATGAGCAGTTCTTC.